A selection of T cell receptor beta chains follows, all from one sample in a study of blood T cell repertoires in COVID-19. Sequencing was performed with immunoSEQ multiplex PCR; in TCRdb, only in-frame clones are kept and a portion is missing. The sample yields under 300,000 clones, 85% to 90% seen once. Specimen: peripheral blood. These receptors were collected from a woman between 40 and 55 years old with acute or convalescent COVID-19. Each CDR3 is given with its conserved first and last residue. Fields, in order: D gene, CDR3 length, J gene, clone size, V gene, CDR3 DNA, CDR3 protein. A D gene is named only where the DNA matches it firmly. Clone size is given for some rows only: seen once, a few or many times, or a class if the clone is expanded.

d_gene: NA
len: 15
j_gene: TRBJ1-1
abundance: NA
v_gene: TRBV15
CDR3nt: TGTGCCACCAGCAGAGAGGCAGGGATAGGGACTGAAGCTTTCTTT
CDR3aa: CATSREAGIGTEAFF

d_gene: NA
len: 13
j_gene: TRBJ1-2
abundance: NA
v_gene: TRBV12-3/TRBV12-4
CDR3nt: TGTGCCAGCAGTTTAATGAGTTCCTATGGCTACACCTTC
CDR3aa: CASSLMSSYGYTF

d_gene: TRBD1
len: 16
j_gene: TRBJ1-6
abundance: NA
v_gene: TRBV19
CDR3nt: TGTGCCAGTAGTATAGCCGGGACAGGGGGCAATTCACCCCTCCACTTT
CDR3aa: CASSIAGTGGNSPLHF

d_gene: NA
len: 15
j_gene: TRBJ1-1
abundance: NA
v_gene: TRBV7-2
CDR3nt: TGTGCCAGCAGCCCTATGGGCCGGAAGGGGGCTGAAGCTTTCTTT
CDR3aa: CASSPMGRKGAEAFF

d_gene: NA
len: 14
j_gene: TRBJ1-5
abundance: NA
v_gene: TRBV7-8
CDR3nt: TGTGCCAGCAGCCACACGGACACCAATCAGCCCCAGCATTTT
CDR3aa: CASSHTDTNQPQHF

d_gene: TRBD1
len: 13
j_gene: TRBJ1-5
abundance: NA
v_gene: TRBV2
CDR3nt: TGTGCCAGCAGTGGAACAGGGGAACAGCCCCAGCATTTT
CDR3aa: CASSGTGEQPQHF

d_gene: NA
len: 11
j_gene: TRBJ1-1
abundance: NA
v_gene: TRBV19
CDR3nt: TGTGCCAGTAGTGCGACAGGCCCCGCTTTCTTT
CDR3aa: CASSATGPAFF

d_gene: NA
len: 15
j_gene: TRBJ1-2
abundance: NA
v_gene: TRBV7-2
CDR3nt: TGTGCCAGCAGCTTAGCAGGGGGGAGGGTAGGAGGCTACACCTTC
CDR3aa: CASSLAGGRVGGYTF

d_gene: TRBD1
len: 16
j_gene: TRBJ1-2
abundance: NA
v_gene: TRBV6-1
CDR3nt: TGTGCCAGCAGTGAAGGGGACAGGCTGCCCCCCTATGGCTACACCTTC
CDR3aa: CASSEGDRLPPYGYTF

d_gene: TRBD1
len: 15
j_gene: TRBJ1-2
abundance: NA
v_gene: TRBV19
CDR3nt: TGTGCCAGTAGTCGGACAGGGGGCCCTAACTATCGCTACACCTTC
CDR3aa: CASSRTGGPNYRYTF

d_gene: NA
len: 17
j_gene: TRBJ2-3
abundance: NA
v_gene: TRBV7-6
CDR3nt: TGTGCCAGCAGCCGAGGGGGGGGGCCTTATAACGCAGATACGCAGTATTTT
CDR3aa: CASSRGGGPYNADTQYF

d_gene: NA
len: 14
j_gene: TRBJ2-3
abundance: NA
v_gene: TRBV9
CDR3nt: TGTGCCAGCAGCGTTAAGGGGGGGACAGATACGCAGTATTTT
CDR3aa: CASSVKGGTDTQYF

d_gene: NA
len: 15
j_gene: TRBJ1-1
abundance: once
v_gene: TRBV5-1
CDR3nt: TGCGCCAGCAGCTTTTACGGGGGGCCAGGCACTGAAGCTTTCTTT
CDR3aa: CASSFYGGPGTEAFF

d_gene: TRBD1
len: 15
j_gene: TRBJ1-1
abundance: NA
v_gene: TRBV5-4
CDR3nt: TGTGCCAGCAGCCCGCGGGACAGATTGAACACTGAAGCTTTCTTT
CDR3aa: CASSPRDRLNTEAFF

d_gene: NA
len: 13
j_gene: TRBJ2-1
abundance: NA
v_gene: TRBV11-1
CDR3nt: TGTGCCAGCAGCTTAGACAGATACCAAGAGCAGTTCTTC
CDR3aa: CASSLDRYQEQFF

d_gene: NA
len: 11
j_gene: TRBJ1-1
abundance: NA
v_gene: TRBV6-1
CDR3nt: TGTGCCAGTTCAGGGCGGACTGAAGCTTTCTTT
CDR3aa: CASSGRTEAFF

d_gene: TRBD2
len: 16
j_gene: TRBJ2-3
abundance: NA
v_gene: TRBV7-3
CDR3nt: TGTGCCAGCAGTCTAGGAAACGGGGGGGCCGCAGATACGCAGTATTTT
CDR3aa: CASSLGNGGAADTQYF

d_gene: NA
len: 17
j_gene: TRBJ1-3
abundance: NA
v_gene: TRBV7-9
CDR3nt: TGTGCCAGCAGACGTACTCGGCCCGACTTCCCTGGAAACACCATATATTTT
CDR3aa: CASRRTRPDFPGNTIYF

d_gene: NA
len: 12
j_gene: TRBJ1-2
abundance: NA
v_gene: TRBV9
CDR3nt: TGTGCCAGCAGCGTAGGGGGGCACGGCTACACCTTC
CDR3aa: CASSVGGHGYTF

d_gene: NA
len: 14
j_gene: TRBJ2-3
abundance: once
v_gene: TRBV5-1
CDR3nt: TGCGCCAGCAAGGGCGGGGCTTACACAGATACGCAGTATTTT
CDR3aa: CASKGGAYTDTQYF

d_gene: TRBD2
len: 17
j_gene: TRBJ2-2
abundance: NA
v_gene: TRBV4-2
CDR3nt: TGTGCCAGCAGCCAGATACGGGGGGGCCTGAGTACCGGGGAGCTGTTTTTT
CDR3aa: CASSQIRGGLSTGELFF

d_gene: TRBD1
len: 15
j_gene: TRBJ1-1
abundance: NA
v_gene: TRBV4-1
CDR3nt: TGCGCCAGCAGCCAAGGAGACAGGGGAGGGACTGAAGCTTTCTTT
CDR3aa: CASSQGDRGGTEAFF

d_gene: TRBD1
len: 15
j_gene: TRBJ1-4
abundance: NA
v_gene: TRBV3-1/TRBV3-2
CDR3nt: TGTGCCAGCAGCCCGTGGACAGGGGGAGGAGAAAAACTGTTTTTT
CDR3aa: CASSPWTGGGEKLFF

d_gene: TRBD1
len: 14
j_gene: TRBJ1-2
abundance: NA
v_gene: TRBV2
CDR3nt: TGTGCCAGCAGCGGGACAGGGGGCGGCTATGGCTACACCTTC
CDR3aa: CASSGTGGGYGYTF

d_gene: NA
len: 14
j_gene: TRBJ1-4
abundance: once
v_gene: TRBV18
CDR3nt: TGTGCCAGCTCCACAGGGAGATCTAATGAAAAACTGTTTTTT
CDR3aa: CASSTGRSNEKLFF

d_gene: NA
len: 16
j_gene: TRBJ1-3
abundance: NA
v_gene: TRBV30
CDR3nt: TGTGCCTGGAGTGGGGGCTCCCCGAGCCCTGGAAACACCATATATTTT
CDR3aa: CAWSGGSPSPGNTIYF

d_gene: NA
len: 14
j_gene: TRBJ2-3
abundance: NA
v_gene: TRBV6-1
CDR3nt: TGTGCCAGCAGTGAAACAGTATCCACAGATACGCAGTATTTT
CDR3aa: CASSETVSTDTQYF

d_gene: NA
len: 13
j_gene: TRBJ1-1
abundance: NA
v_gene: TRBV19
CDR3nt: TGTGCCAGTAGTATAGTGGGCAGAACTGAAGCTTTCTTT
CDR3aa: CASSIVGRTEAFF

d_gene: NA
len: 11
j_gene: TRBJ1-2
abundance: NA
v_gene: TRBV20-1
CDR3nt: TGCAGTGCTAGGCAGAACTATGGCTACACCTTC
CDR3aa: CSARQNYGYTF

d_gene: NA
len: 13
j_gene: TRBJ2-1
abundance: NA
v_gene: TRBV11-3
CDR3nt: TGTGCCAGCAGCTTAGAGCGCGGGGATGAGCAGTTCTTC
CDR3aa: CASSLERGDEQFF

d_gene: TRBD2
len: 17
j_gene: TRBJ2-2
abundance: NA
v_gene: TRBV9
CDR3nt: TGTGCCAGCAGCGATAACTCGCGGGGGGCCGACACCGGGGAGCTGTTTTTT
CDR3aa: CASSDNSRGADTGELFF

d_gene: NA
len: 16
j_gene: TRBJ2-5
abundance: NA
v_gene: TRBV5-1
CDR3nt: TGCGCCAGCAGCTTGGCCGCGGCAGGGGGAGGTGAGACCCAGTACTTC
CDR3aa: CASSLAAAGGGETQYF

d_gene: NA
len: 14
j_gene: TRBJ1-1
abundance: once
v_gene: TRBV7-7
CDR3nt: TGTGCCAGCAGCCCAGTCGGGCAGGGCACTGAAGCTTTCTTT
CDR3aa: CASSPVGQGTEAFF

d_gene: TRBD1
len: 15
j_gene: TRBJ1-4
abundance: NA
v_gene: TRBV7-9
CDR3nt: TGTGCCAGCAGCTCCGCCGGGACAGCAAATGAAAAACTGTTTTTT
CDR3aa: CASSSAGTANEKLFF

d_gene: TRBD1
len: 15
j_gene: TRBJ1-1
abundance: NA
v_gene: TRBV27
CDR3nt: TGTGCCAGCAACGATAAGGGGGCGCTTAGCACTGAAGCTTTCTTT
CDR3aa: CASNDKGALSTEAFF

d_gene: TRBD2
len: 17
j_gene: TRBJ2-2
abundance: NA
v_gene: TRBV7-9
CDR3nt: TGTGCCAGCAGCTTAGGCCGGACTAGCGGGGTTATCGGGGAGCTGTTTTTT
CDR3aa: CASSLGRTSGVIGELFF

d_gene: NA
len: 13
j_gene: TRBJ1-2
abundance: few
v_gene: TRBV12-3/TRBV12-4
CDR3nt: TGTGCCAGCAGTTTGGGGGCGGCCTATGGCTACACCTTC
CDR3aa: CASSLGAAYGYTF

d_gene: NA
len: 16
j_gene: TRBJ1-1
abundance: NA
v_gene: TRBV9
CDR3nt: TGTGCCAGCAGCGCGCCTACAGGGTCCAGTGGCACTGAAGCTTTCTTT
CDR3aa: CASSAPTGSSGTEAFF

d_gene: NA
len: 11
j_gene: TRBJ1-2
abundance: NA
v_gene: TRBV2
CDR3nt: TGTGCCATCCCGGCAGGGTACGCCTACACCTTC
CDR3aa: CAIPAGYAYTF

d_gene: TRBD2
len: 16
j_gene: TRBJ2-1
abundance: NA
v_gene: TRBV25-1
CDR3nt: TGTGCCAGCAGTGAATCGGCTAGCGGGGGGTACAATGAGCAGTTCTTC
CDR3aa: CASSESASGGYNEQFF

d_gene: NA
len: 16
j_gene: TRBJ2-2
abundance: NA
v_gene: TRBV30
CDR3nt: TGTGCCTGGCGGGGGGCGGGGAGGAGAAACACCGGGGAGCTGTTTTTT
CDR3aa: CAWRGAGRRNTGELFF

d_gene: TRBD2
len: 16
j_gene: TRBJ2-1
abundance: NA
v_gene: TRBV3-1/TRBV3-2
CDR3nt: TGTGCCAGCAGCCAAGAACCGCGGCGGGGGGGCGAGGAGCAGTTCTTC
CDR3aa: CASSQEPRRGGEEQFF